These 4 T cell receptor beta chains originate from one sample sequenced in a study of Ad26.COV2.S vaccination and SARS-CoV-2 variants. Here immunoSEQ multiplex PCR was the method, and the copy in TCRdb shows in-frame clones only, minus some. The data contain 400,000 to 450,000 clones, less than 95% of them singletons. Treatment noted: some 20 received Ad26.COV2.S at low or high dose, single or two shots; 5 received placebo; per-sample allocation not given. Sampling happened 63 days after the first vaccine or placebo injection. The sequencing here drew on peripheral blood, taken in a trial of Ad26.COV2.S vaccine versus placebo. Receptors originate from a person aged 18-60 years who received the Ad26.COV2.S COVID-19 vaccine or a placebo.

J is TRBJ1-1 and V is TRBV28; no firm D call. V was shortened by 2 bases and J by 4 bases, with 8 bases between the two germline ends. Germline loops: CDR1 MDHEN, CDR2 SYDVKM. This CDR3 has 13 amino acids. The CDR3 nucleotides are TGTGCCAGCAGTTTAACGCGAGGCACTGAAGCTTTCTTT. As protein: CASSLTRGTEAFF. The complete variable domain, with remaining parts taken from reference TRBV28 and TRBJ1-1, reads DVKVTQSSRYLVKRTGEKVFLECVQDMDHENMFWYRQDPGLGLRLIYFSYDVKMKEKGDIPEGYSVSREKKERFSLILESASTNQTSMYLCASSLTRGTEAFFGQGTRLTVV.

J is TRBJ2-7 and V is TRBV9, with D possibly TRBD2 on 7 matching bases. Germline V gene data show CDR1 as SGDLS and CDR2 as YYNGEE. The CDR3 extends over 16 amino acids. Between the trimmed V and J ends, which lost 0 bases and 0 bases, there was a span of 13 bases. The CDR3 sequence is CASSVGEGDYSYEQYF. The CDR3 nucleotides are TGTGCCAGCAGCGTAGGAGAGGGGGACTACTCCTACGAGCAGTACTTC. The full variable domain, rest sourced from reference TRBV9 and TRBJ2-7, is DSGVTQTPKHLITATGQRVTLRCSPRSGDLSVYWYQQSLDQGLQFLIQYYNGEERAKGNILERFSAQQFPDLHSELNLSSLELGDSALYFCASSVGEGDYSYEQYFGPGTRLTVT.

This clone was recorded once. This chain joins TRBV7-9 and TRBJ2-1, with a weak D call TRBD2 (6 bases). The germline V gene has CDR1 SEHNR and CDR2 FQNEAQ (reference sequence). V lost 5 bases and J lost 8, with 10 bases in between. CDR3 size: 12 residues. CDR3: CASSPPGDEQFF. CDR3 in DNA: TGTGCCAGCAGCCCGCCGGGAGATGAGCAGTTCTTC. Complete variable domain (other parts from reference TRBV7-9 and TRBJ2-1): DTGVSQNPRHKITKRGQNVTFRCDPISEHNRLYWYRQTLGQGPEFLTYFQNEAQLEKSRLLSDRFSAERPKGSFSTLEIQRTEQGDSAMYLCASSPPGDEQFFGPGTRLTVL.

This clone has more than one count but fewer than ten. This rearrangement joins TRBV30 to TRBJ2-1; D possibly matches TRBD1 or TRBD2 (5 bases each). The CDR3 contains 16 residues. Germline lookup yields CDR1 GTSNPN and CDR2 SVGIG (reference sequence). V gave up 0 bases and J gave up 0 bases, with 12 bases separating them. The CDR3 DNA sequence: TGTGCCTGGAGTGTACGGGGCATCAACTCCTACAATGAGCAGTTCTTC. Its protein product is CAWSVRGINSYNEQFF. The whole variable domain, remainder taken from reference TRBV30 and TRBJ2-1, is SQTIHQWPATLVQPVGSPLSLECTVEGTSNPNLYWYRQAAGRGLQLLFYSVGIGQISSEVPQNLSASRPQDRQFILSSKKLLLSDSGFYLCAWSVRGINSYNEQFFGPGTRLTVL.